This T cell receptor (beta chain) was captured in a study of identical twins. The germline V gene has CDR1 LGHDT and CDR2 YNNKEL (reference sequence). The length of the CDR3 is 15 residues. Trimming cost V 6 bases and J 0 bases; bases outside gene matches: 7. In TCRdb, the 5' RACE reads were re-called with MiXCR into one record per CDR3 protein. The profile shows about 660,000 distinct CDR3 sequences, 8.5% to 9.5% of them singletons. These data also formed part of another study, on yellow fever vaccine responses in identical twins.

The clonotype was recovered from a woman aged 18-29 years in good health. The rearrangement uses TRBV3-1 and TRBJ2-7; 8 bases line up with TRBD1. Input material: PBMCs. CDR3 nucleotides: TGTGCCAGCAGACCTCGGACAGGGAGCTCCTACGAGCAGTACTTC. This sequence encodes CASRPRTGSSYEQYF.